The 20 T cell receptor beta chains listed next were all sequenced from one sample in a study of blood T cell repertoires in COVID-19. Data came from immunoSEQ multiplex PCR; TCRdb stores just in-frame clones and leaves some out. The sample consists of about 250,000 clones, roughly 84% of them appearing once. Sequencing was carried out using peripheral blood. These receptors were obtained from a woman in her thirties or forties who had recovered from COVID-19.

V is TRBV2 and J is TRBJ2-5; 7 bases agree with TRBD2. From germline, CDR1 is SNHLY and CDR2 FYNNEI. J gave up 2 bases and V 4 bases, and 4 bases lay outside the gene matches. This CDR3 is 14 amino acids long. Written as DNA, the CDR3 is TGTGCCAGCAGTGCTCACGGGGGGCAAGAGACCCAGTACTTC. It codes for CASSAHGGQETQYF.

This chain joins TRBV7-3 and TRBJ2-2; tentatively, D is TRBD1 (5 bases). The CDR3 length is 16 residues. The ends were cut back, 2 bases at V and 1 base at J, with 11 bases in the middle. The germline V gene has CDR1 SGHTA and CDR2 FQGTGA. Written as DNA, the CDR3 is TGTGCCAGCAGCTTATGGAAGACAGAGAACACCGGGGAGCTGTTTTTT. This sequence encodes CASSLWKTENTGELFF.

The chain is built from TRBV7-2 and TRBJ1-2; perhaps TRBD1 as D (5 bases). V was pared by 3 bases and J by 1 base, with 6 bases between. The CDR3 has 13 amino acids. Germline CDR1 and CDR2: SGHTA and FQGNSA. CDR3 in DNA: TGTGCCAGCAGCTTGACAGTTAACTATGGCTACACCTTC. Its protein is CASSLTVNYGYTF.

The chain couples TRBV9 to TRBJ1-1, with TRBD1 matching over 7 bases. With 2 bases clipped from V and 3 bases from J, the junction kept 13 bases outside the gene matches. The germline V gene encodes CDR1 SGDLS and CDR2 YYNGEE. There are 17 residues in the CDR3. In DNA, the CDR3 is TGTGCCAGCAGCGTGCGACTGACAGGGTATGGGGACACTGAAGCTTTCTTT. This sequence encodes CASSVRLTGYGDTEAFF.

V is TRBV7-2 and J is TRBJ1-2; unclear D gene. The length of the CDR3 is 14 residues. From germline, CDR1 is SGHTA and CDR2 FQGNSA. V lost 2 bases to trimming and J lost 4 bases, with 11 bases between them. CDR3 in DNA: TGTGCCAGCAGCTTAAACTTCTTACCCTATGGCTACACCTTC. This translates into CASSLNFLPYGYTF. Full variable domain (rest looked up from reference TRBV7-2 and TRBJ1-2): GAGVSQSPSNKVTEKGKDVELRCDPISGHTALYWYRQSLGQGLEFLIYFQGNSAPDKSGLPSDRFSAERTGGSVSTLTIQRTQQEDSAVYLCASSLNFLPYGYTFGSGTRLTVV.

The chain links TRBV10-3 to TRBJ2-7, with 9 bases identical to TRBD1. J gave up 3 bases and V 6 bases, and 9 bases lay outside the gene matches. This CDR3 spans 15 amino acids. Germline CDR1 reads ENHRY; CDR2 reads SYGVKD. Here the CDR3 reads CAISVDRGLNYEQYF. CDR3 in DNA: TGTGCCATCAGCGTGGACAGGGGCCTCAACTACGAGCAGTACTTC.

J is TRBJ1-1 and V is TRBV2; weak D call: TRBD1 (5 bases). The CDR3 spans 14 residues. Germline V gene data show CDR1 as SNHLY and CDR2 as FYNNEI. Between the trimmed V and J ends, which lost 4 bases and 6 bases, there was a span of 15 bases. The CDR3 sequence: CASSGTGGSAEAFF. CDR3 in DNA: TGTGCCAGCAGTGGTACGGGGGGATCCGCTGAAGCTTTCTTT.

The rearrangement links TRBV20-1 to TRBJ1-1, with D hard to call. The length of the CDR3 is 8 residues. V was clipped by 7 bases and J by 12 bases, with 9 bases between them. Germline V gene data show CDR1 as DFQATT and CDR2 as SNEGSKA (reference sequence). CDR3 protein: CSDTWPFF. The CDR3 bases are TGCAGTGACACGTGGCCTTTCTTT.

This chain joins TRBV11-3 and TRBJ2-1; D possibly corresponds to TRBD1 (5 bases). The CDR3 consists of 11 residues. Germline CDR1 and CDR2: SGHNT and YENEEA. Between the trimmed V and J ends, which lost 2 bases and 9 bases, there was a span of 5 bases. CDR3: CASSLQGEQFF. The CDR3 nucleotides are TGTGCCAGCAGCTTACAGGGTGAGCAGTTCTTC.

The chain uses TRBV5-1 and TRBJ2-5; 9 nucleotides match TRBD2. CDR3 length equals 16 residues. The V gene's germline CDR1 is SGHRS and CDR2 YFSETQ. The V and J ends lost 4 bases and 2 bases, in that order; junction bases with no gene match: 9. CDR3 nucleotide sequence: TGCGCCAGCAGCCCGTCATCAGCGGGGGGACAAGAGACCCAGTACTTC. Its protein product is CASSPSSAGGQETQYF.

The chain has TRBV30 and TRBJ1-2; 8 nucleotides line up with TRBD1. V lost 7 bases to trimming and J lost 5 bases; unmatched junction nucleotides: 9. Germline loops: CDR1 GTSNPN, CDR2 SVGIG (reference sequence). The CDR3 spans 13 residues. Written as DNA, the CDR3 is TGTGCCTTAACCTTGACAGGGGATTATGGCTACACCTTC. Its translation is CALTLTGDYGYTF.

J is TRBJ2-7 and V is TRBV6-5; D remains unclear. V lost 5 bases to trimming and J lost 3 bases, with 11 bases between them. This CDR3 comprises 13 residues. Germline CDR1 is MNHEY and CDR2 is SVGAGI. The chain's CDR3 is CASSIKRYYEQYF. The CDR3 DNA is TGTGCCAGCAGTATCAAGAGGTACTACGAGCAGTACTTC.

V usage is TRBV30 and J usage is TRBJ2-2; D is possibly TRBD2 (6 bases). Trimming removed 3 bases at V and 4 bases at J, with 9 bases between. The CDR3 has 13 residues. CDR1 is GTSNPN, CDR2 SVGIG, per germline (reference sequence). The CDR3 bases are TGTGCCTGGAGGTACGGGGGCACCGGGGAGCTGTTTTTT. It yields the protein CAWRYGGTGELFF.

V usage is TRBV4-2 and J usage is TRBJ2-7; a weak D match, TRBD2 (6 bases). V gave up 3 bases and J gave up 7 bases, with 13 bases separating them. Germline-derived CDR1 and CDR2 are LGHNA and YNFKEQ. The CDR3 is 13 residues long. The CDR3 nucleotides are TGTGCCAGCAGCCACCACGACCGGGGGGAGCAGTACTTC. The encoded protein is CASSHHDRGEQYF.

This clone was observed once. This chain uses TRBV20-1 with TRBJ2-5; 11 bases line up with TRBD2. The CDR3 runs 16 residues. The germline gives CDR1 DFQATT, CDR2 SNEGSKA (reference sequence). With 3 bases clipped from V and 5 bases from J, the junction kept 11 bases outside the gene matches. The CDR3 nucleotides read TGCAGTGCTAGTCGTAGCGGGGGGGCGTTCGGGGAGACCCAGTACTTC. This gives the protein CSASRSGGAFGETQYF.

This clone was counted once. The chain recombines TRBV4-1 with TRBJ1-3; D is uncertain. V was clipped by 4 bases and J by 0 bases, with 10 bases between them. The CDR3 totals 15 residues. Germline lookup yields CDR1 MGHRA and CDR2 YSYEKL. The CDR3 DNA reads as TGCGCCAGCAGCCCTAGACTGATCTCTGGAAACACCATATATTTT. Encoded protein: CASSPRLISGNTIYF.

This clone was recorded only once. CDR3 sequence reads: CASSLAPSGAFYEQFF. The CDR3 nucleotides are TGCGCCAGCAGCTTGGCGCCTAGCGGGGCTTTTTATGAGCAGTTCTTC. V and J are TRBV5-1 and TRBJ2-1; 9 bases match TRBD2. The germline gives CDR1 SGHRS, CDR2 YFSETQ. Germline trimming cut 0 bases from V and 8 bases from J; bases unmatched to any gene: 9. The CDR3 totals 16 residues.

The chain combines TRBV7-2 with TRBJ2-7; a possible D gene is TRBD1 (6 bases). From germline, CDR1 is SGHTA and CDR2 FQGNSA. This CDR3 is built from 14 residues. V shed 0 bases and J shed 3 bases, with 9 bases lying between them. This CDR3 is CASSLAGQIYEQYF. The CDR3 DNA is TGTGCCAGCAGCTTAGCGGGACAAATCTACGAGCAGTACTTC.

The chain joins TRBV30 to TRBJ1-1; maybe TRBD1 (6 bases). CDR1 GTSNPN and CDR2 SVGIG come from the germline V gene (reference sequence). CDR3 length: 14 amino acids. Trimming stripped 1 base from V and 2 bases from J, with 11 bases between. The CDR3 DNA is TGTGCCTGGAGTGAAAACAGGGTAAACACTGAAGCTTTCTTT. It translates to CAWSENRVNTEAFF.

This clone appeared once. The rearrangement uses TRBV3-1 (or the pseudogene TRBV3-2) and TRBJ2-7; D is undetermined. Trimming cost V 3 bases and J 1 base, with 7 bases left between them. The CDR3 is 13 residues long. The germline V gene has CDR1 LGHDT and CDR2 YNNKEL (reference sequence). This chain's CDR3 is CASSHARSYEQYF. The CDR3 DNA reads TGTGCCAGCAGCCATGCCAGATCCTACGAGCAGTACTTC.